This T cell receptor (beta chain) was captured by sequencing in a study of beta chain features in type 1 diabetes. Each population that was sorted was more than 95% pure. The CDR3 totals 16 residues. Trimming removed 6 bases at V and 3 bases at J, with 18 bases between. In germline, CDR1 is SGHNT, CDR2 YYREEE (reference sequence). With regard to this clone: Its antigen is as yet unknown.

Overall study findings and caveats: Any HLA type influence on TCRB rearrangement was left unresolved here. For Type 1 diabetes patients, all four CD4+ subsets carried TCRB CDR3s that were moderately but significantly shorter.

Isolated RNA was reverse transcribed in full, so expressed TCRB transcripts were sequenced. Naive, central memory and regulatory T cell samples averaged approximately 3.9 million immunoSEQ reads each. Clones were sequenced by immunoSEQ multiplex PCR, and TCRdb holds only the in-frame ones, with some missing. Among more than 250,000 clones listed, over 14% were seen once. Sequenced sample: naive CD4+ T cells from blood. The TCR was taken from a man younger than 35 with type 1 diabetes. V is TRBV5-4 and J is TRBJ2-2, with D maybe TRBD1 (5 bases). In DNA, the CDR3 is TGTGCCAGCATCGACGGTCCAGGGCCTTACACCGGGGAGCTGTTTTTT. Its protein product is CASIDGPGPYTGELFF. Complete variable domain (other parts from reference TRBV5-4 and TRBJ2-2): ETGVTQSPTHLIKTRGQQVTLRCSSQSGHNTVSWYQQALGQGPQFIFQYYREEENGRGNFPPRFSGLQFPNYSSELNVNALELDDSALYLCASIDGPGPYTGELFFGEGSRLTVL.